This TCR beta chain was found in a study of OX40 agonist ivuxolimab in advanced cancers. Study background: Three partial responders included one hepatocellular carcinoma patient and two cutaneous melanoma patients. Study-level results: Some patients who did not respond also had low normalized T-cell clonal expansion. Which antigen the expanded peripheral T cells recognized is unknown.

Method: immunoSEQ multiplex PCR; TCRdb's copy keeps in-frame clones and lacks some. The sample carries some 7,900 clones, around 72% recorded once. Germline-derived CDR1 and CDR2 are LGHNA and YSLEER. This CDR3 has 17 residues. V gave up 1 base and J gave up 2 bases; unmatched junction bases: 5. A few counts support this clone. Antigen: not known. The chain employs TRBV4-3 and TRBJ2-4; the match to TRBD1 covers 10 bases. Sequencing used CD4+ or CD8+ T cells sorted from blood, obtained in a trial of the OX40 agonist ivuxolimab. The source is an adult with an advanced solid tumor such as melanoma, head and neck, liver or kidney cancer. Written as DNA, the CDR3 is TGCGCCAGCAGCCAAGGGGACAGGGGATCGCCCAAAAACATTCAGTACTTC. This encodes CASSQGDRGSPKNIQYF.